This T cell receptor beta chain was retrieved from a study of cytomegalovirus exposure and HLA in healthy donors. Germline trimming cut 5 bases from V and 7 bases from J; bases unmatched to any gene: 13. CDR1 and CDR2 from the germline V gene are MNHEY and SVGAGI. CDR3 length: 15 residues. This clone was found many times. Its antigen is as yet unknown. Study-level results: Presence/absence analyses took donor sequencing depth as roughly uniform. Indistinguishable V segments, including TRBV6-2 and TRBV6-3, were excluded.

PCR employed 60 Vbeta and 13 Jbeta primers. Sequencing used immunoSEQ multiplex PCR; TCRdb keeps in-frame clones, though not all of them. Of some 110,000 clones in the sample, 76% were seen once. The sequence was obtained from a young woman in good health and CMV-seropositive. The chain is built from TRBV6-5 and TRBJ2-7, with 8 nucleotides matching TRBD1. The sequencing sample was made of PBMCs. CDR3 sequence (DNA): TGTGCCAGCAGTCCGGACAGGGTCATAACTAGGGAGCAGTACTTC. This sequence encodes CASSPDRVITREQYF.